What follows are 23 T cell receptor beta chains derived from one specimen sequenced in a study of control samples from healthy donors and cancer patients. Some clones are missing from TCRdb's copy, which holds only in-frame ones; the method was immunoSEQ multiplex PCR. The table shows 100,000 to 150,000 clones, with about 90% occurring only once. The specimen sequenced was blood. These receptors were collected from a man between 18 and 29 years old in good health.

This chain uses TRBV4-1 with TRBJ1-2; D is ambiguous. Trimming stripped 0 bases from V and 3 bases from J, with 8 bases between. Germline CDR1 is MGHRA and CDR2 is YSYEKL. The CDR3 runs 14 residues. The CDR3 nucleotides are TGCGCCAGCAGCCAAGACAGGTCTGACTATGGCTACACCTTC. It translates to CASSQDRSDYGYTF.

This rearrangement joins TRBV5-1 to TRBJ2-2; D is unclear. Germline lookup yields CDR1 SGHRS and CDR2 YFSETQ. CDR3 length: 14 residues. Trimming removed 0 bases at V and 0 bases at J, with 3 bases between. As DNA, the CDR3 is TGCGCCAGCAGCTTGGAGCCGAACACCGGGGAGCTGTTTTTT. It codes for CASSLEPNTGELFF.

The rearrangement joins TRBV12-3 or TRBV12-4 to TRBJ1-2; D is undetermined. The CDR3 loop spans 13 amino acids. Trimming cost V 7 bases and J 2 bases, with 11 bases left between them. CDR3: CASTRRVNYGYTF. CDR3 nucleotide sequence: TGTGCCAGCACCCGAAGGGTGAACTATGGCTACACCTTC.

This rearrangement joins TRBV19 to TRBJ1-1, with D unresolved. CDR3 length: 14 residues. The germline gives CDR1 LNHDA, CDR2 SQIVND (reference sequence). V was clipped by 4 bases and J by 1 base, with 10 bases between them. CDR3 DNA: TGTGCCAGTAGTACGTCCCCAGGGAACACTGAAGCTTTCTTT. Its translation: CASSTSPGNTEAFF.

The chain recombines TRBV30 with TRBJ2-3; unclear D gene. The CDR3 length is 13 residues. The V gene lost 2 bases and the J gene lost 3 bases, with 9 bases spanning the gap. Germline V CDR1 and CDR2: GTSNPN, SVGIG (reference sequence). The CDR3 here is CAWSPLRTDTQYF. CDR3 bases: TGTGCCTGGAGTCCACTACGGACAGATACGCAGTATTTT.

This clone was observed once. The chain uses TRBV24-1 and TRBJ2-4, with 11 nucleotides matching TRBD2. Germline V gene lookup returns CDR1 KGHDR and CDR2 SFDVKD. There are 17 residues in the CDR3. With V trimmed by 4 bases and J by 0 bases, 4 bases remained unmatched. CDR3 sequence reads: CATSDPGTSGAKNIQYF. The CDR3 DNA reads as TGTGCCACCAGTGACCCCGGGACTAGCGGAGCCAAAAACATTCAGTACTTC.

The J gene is TRBJ1-4, the V gene TRBV6-5, with a possible D match to TRBD1 (5 bases). V lost 7 bases, J lost 8 bases, and 14 bases lay in between. The CDR3 spans 13 residues. The germline CDR1 and CDR2 sequences are MNHEY and SVGAGI. CDR3: CASINTGWEKLFF. The CDR3 nucleotides read TGTGCCAGCATAAACACAGGCTGGGAAAAACTGTTTTTT.

This clone was seen only once. The chain joins TRBV14 to TRBJ1-1; D not resolved. Trimming cost V 5 bases and J 6 bases, with 16 bases left between them. Germline V gene lookup returns CDR1 SGHDN and CDR2 FVKESK. CDR3 size: 14 residues. The CDR3, as DNA: TGTGCCAGCAGCTGGCGGGCCAGAAACCCTGAAGCTTTCTTT. Its protein is CASSWRARNPEAFF.

The chain joins TRBV11-3 to TRBJ2-1; the D gene is possibly TRBD1 (5 bases). Trimming left V 5 bases short and J 5 bases short, with 13 bases between. This CDR3 spans 14 amino acids. Germline V lookup: CDR1 SGHNT, CDR2 YENEEA. The CDR3 sequence is CASSLGRADNEQFF. The CDR3 DNA follows: TGTGCCAGCAGCCTGGGCAGGGCCGACAATGAGCAGTTCTTC.

V is TRBV5-6 and J is TRBJ2-7; D call uncertain. The CDR3 length is 14 residues. V lost 0 bases to trimming and J lost 0 bases, with 7 bases between them. From germline, CDR1 is SGHDT and CDR2 YYEEEE. CDR3 sequence reads: CASSLAGSSYEQYF. As DNA, the CDR3 is TGTGCCAGCAGCTTGGCCGGCAGCTCCTACGAGCAGTACTTC.

The chain links TRBV7-3 to TRBJ2-1; TRBD2 matches at 16 bases. The V and J ends lost 3 bases and 5 bases, in that order; junction bases with no gene match: 7. The CDR3 loop spans 18 amino acids. Germline-derived CDR1 and CDR2 are SGHTA and FQGTGA. The CDR3 sequence: CASSLGLAGGPGNNEQFF. The CDR3 nucleotides read TGTGCCAGCAGCTTGGGACTAGCGGGAGGGCCAGGTAACAATGAGCAGTTCTTC. Full variable domain (rest looked up from reference TRBV7-3 and TRBJ2-1): GAGVSQTPSNKVTEKGKYVELRCDPISGHTALYWYRQSLGQGPEFLIYFQGTGAADDSGLPNDRFFAVRPEGSVSTLKIQRTERGDSAVYLCASSLGLAGGPGNNEQFFGPGTRLTVL.

CDR3 region: CAWSRGSNQPQHF. The CDR3 DNA reads TGTGCCTGGAGTAGGGGGAGCAATCAGCCCCAGCATTTT. The chain recombines TRBV30 with TRBJ1-5; tentative D call: TRBD1 (6 bases). This CDR3 comprises 13 residues. V was clipped by 2 bases and J by 1 base, with 6 bases between them. From germline, CDR1 is GTSNPN and CDR2 SVGIG (reference sequence).

The table lists this clone with a few counts. The sample carries other DNA sequences with the same CDR3. V and J are TRBV5-1 and TRBJ1-5; D is possibly TRBD1 (5 bases). This CDR3 is built from 17 residues. Germline CDR1 is SGHRS and CDR2 is YFSETQ. The V gene lost 4 bases and the J gene lost 0 bases, with 17 bases spanning the gap. The CDR3 DNA follows: TGCGCCAGCAGCCCGGGGGGGGGACTCAATAGCAATCAGCCCCAGCATTTT. Encoded protein: CASSPGGGLNSNQPQHF.

J is TRBJ1-1 and V is TRBV18; D is undetermined. CDR1 and CDR2 (germline): KGHSH, LQKENI. CDR3 size: 14 residues. Trimming stripped 4 bases from V and 0 bases from J, with 9 bases between. Here the CDR3 DNA reads TGTGCCAGCTCACAGCGGGCCCTGAACACTGAAGCTTTCTTT. This translates into CASSQRALNTEAFF.

This rearrangement joins TRBV6-6 to TRBJ2-5; a possible D gene is TRBD2 (6 bases). CDR1 and CDR2 from the germline V gene are MNHNY and SVGAGI (reference sequence). The CDR3 loop spans 14 amino acids. The V end was cut by 7 bases, the J end by 3 bases, with 15 bases between. Here the CDR3 reads CASTTGGVKETQYF. CDR3 sequence (DNA): TGTGCCAGCACGACCGGCGGGGTCAAAGAGACCCAGTACTTC.

The gene calls are TRBV30 and TRBJ1-4; possible D gene TRBD1, 5 bases. The V end lost 2 bases, the J end lost 8 bases, and 15 bases lay between the germline ends. The CDR3 has 14 residues. CDR1 is GTSNPN, CDR2 SVGIG, per germline (reference sequence). The CDR3 nucleotides are TGTGCCTGGAGTCTGGGGACGGCCACCGAAAAACTGTTTTTT. This gives the protein CAWSLGTATEKLFF. Drawing the rest from reference TRBV30 and TRBJ1-4, the complete variable domain is SQTIHQWPATLVQPVGSPLSLECTVEGTSNPNLYWYRQAAGRGLQLLFYSVGIGQISSEVPQNLSASRPQDRQFILSSKKLLLSDSGFYLCAWSLGTATEKLFFGSGTQLSVL.

This chain links TRBV12-3 or TRBV12-4 with TRBJ1-1; D is perhaps TRBD1 (6 bases). The CDR3 sequence is 13 residues long. V lost 6 bases and J 3 bases, leaving 11 bases between the germline ends. CDR3 protein: CASSGQRYTEAFF. In DNA form, the CDR3 reads TGTGCCAGCAGCGGACAGAGATACACTGAAGCTTTCTTT.

In this sample, this clone turned up a few times. The rearrangement joins TRBV12-5 to TRBJ2-7; TRBD1 might be the D (6 bases). Germline CDR1 reads LGHNT; CDR2 reads FRNRAP. V shed 7 bases and J shed 6 bases, with 19 bases lying between them. This CDR3 has 14 amino acids. The chain's CDR3 is CASALDRYAAEQYF. In DNA form, the CDR3 reads TGTGCTAGTGCTCTAGACAGGTATGCTGCCGAGCAGTACTTC.

This clone was counted only a few times. The V call is TRBV27, the J call TRBJ1-5, with TRBD1 identical over 7 bases. The CDR3 sequence is 18 residues long. Per germline, CDR1 MNHEY and CDR2 SMNVEV (reference sequence). The junction had 20 bases not matched to a gene; V was cut back by 5 bases and J by 7 bases. CDR3 nucleotide sequence: TGTGCCAGCAGTCCATCCTATATAAGACAGGGACGCGAGCAGCCCCAGCATTTT. This translates into CASSPSYIRQGREQPQHF.

V is TRBV27 and J is TRBJ1-5; maybe TRBD1 (5 bases). This CDR3 contains 13 residues. CDR1 is MNHEY, CDR2 SMNVEV, per germline (reference sequence). Deletions cut 6 bases from V and 3 bases from J, with 9 bases between. CDR3 amino acids: CASSRDFNQPQHF. In DNA, the CDR3 is TGTGCCAGCAGCAGGGACTTCAATCAGCCCCAGCATTTT.

The chain links TRBV6-1 to TRBJ2-1, with 7 positions matching TRBD2. The germline V gene encodes CDR1 MNHNS and CDR2 SASEGT. The CDR3 covers 17 residues. V was pared by 2 bases and J by 2 bases, with 9 bases of the junction left unmatched. The CDR3 sequence: CASSELGFSGTYNEQFF. CDR3 nucleotide sequence: TGTGCCAGCAGTGAATTAGGCTTCAGCGGGACCTACAATGAGCAGTTCTTC.

The chain employs TRBV5-1 and TRBJ1-1; TRBD1 agrees at 8 bases. After removal of 4 bases from V and 0 bases from J, the junction contained 2 bases not matched to a gene. CDR3 length: 14 residues. The germline CDR1 and CDR2 sequences are SGHRS and YFSETQ. The CDR3 here is CASSTDRVNTEAFF. The CDR3 nucleotides are TGCGCCAGCAGCACGGACAGGGTGAACACTGAAGCTTTCTTT.

The chain employs TRBV5-1 and TRBJ1-3, with 9 positions matching TRBD1. V lost 0 bases and J lost 4; bases outside the gene matches: 5. The V gene's germline CDR1 is SGHRS and CDR2 YFSETQ. The CDR3 sequence is 16 residues long. CDR3 residues: CASSLEGTGMGNTIYF. CDR3 nucleotide sequence: TGCGCCAGCAGCTTGGAGGGGACAGGGATGGGAAACACCATATATTTT. Full variable domain (remainder filled in from reference TRBV5-1 and TRBJ1-3): KAGVTQTPRYLIKTRGQQVTLSCSPISGHRSVSWYQQTPGQGLQFLFEYFSETQRNKGNFPGRFSGRQFSNSRSEMNVSTLELGDSALYLCASSLEGTGMGNTIYFGEGSWLTVV.